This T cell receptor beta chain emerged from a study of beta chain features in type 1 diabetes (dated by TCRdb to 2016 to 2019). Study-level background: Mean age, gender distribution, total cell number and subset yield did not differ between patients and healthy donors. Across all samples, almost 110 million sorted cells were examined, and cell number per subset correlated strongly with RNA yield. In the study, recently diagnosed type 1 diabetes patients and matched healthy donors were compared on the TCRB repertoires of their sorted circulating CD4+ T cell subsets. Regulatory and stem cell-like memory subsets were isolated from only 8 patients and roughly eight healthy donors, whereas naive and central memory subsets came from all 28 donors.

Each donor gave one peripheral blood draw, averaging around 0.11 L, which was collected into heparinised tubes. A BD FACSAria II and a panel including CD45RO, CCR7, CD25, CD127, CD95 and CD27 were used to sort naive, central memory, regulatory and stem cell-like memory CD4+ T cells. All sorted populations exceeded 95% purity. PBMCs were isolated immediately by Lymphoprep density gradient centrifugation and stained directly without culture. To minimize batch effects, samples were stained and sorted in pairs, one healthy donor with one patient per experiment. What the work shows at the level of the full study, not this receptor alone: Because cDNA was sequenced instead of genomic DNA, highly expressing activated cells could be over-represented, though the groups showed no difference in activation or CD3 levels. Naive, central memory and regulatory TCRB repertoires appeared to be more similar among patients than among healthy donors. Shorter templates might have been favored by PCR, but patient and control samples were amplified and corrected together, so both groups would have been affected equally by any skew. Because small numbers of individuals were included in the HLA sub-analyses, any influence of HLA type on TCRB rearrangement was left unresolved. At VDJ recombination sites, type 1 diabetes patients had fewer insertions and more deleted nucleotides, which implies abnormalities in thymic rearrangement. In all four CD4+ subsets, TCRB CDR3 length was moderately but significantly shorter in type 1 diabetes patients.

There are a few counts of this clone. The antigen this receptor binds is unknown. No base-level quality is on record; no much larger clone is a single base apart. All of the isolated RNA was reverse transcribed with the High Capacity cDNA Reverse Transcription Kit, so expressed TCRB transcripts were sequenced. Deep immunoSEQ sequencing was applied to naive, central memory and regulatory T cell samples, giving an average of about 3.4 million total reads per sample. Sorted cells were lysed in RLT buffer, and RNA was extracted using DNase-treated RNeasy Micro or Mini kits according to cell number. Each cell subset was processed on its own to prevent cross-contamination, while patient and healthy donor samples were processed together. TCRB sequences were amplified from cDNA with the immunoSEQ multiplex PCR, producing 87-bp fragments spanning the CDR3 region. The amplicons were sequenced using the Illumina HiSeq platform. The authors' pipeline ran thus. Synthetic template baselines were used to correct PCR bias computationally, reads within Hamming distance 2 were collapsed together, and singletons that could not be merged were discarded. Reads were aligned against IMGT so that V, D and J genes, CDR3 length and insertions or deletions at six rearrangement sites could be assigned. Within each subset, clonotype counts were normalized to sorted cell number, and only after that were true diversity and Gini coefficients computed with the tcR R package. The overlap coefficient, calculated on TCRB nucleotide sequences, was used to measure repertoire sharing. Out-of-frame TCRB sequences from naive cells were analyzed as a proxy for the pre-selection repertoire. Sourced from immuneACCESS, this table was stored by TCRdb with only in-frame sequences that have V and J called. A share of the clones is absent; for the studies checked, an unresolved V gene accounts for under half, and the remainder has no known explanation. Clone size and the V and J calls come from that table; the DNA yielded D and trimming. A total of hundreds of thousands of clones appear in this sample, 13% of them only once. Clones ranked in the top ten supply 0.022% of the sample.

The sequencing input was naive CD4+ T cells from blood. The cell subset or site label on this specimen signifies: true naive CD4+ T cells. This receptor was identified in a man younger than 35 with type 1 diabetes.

At the DNA level, the sequence is TGCAGCGTTGCAAGGATTTCTGGAAACACCATATATTTT. Its translation reads: CSVARISGNTIYF. The chain joins TRBV29-1 to TRBJ1-3; the D gene cannot be named for sure. The germline V gene gives CDR1 as SQVTM and CDR2 as ANQGSEA. V is shortened by 4 bases, J by 1 base, and the region joining them spans 8 bases. The CDR3 contains 13 residues, cysteine and phenylalanine counted. Only the CDR3 portion is preserved as DNA: 39 bases, with reading frame beginning at the first base.